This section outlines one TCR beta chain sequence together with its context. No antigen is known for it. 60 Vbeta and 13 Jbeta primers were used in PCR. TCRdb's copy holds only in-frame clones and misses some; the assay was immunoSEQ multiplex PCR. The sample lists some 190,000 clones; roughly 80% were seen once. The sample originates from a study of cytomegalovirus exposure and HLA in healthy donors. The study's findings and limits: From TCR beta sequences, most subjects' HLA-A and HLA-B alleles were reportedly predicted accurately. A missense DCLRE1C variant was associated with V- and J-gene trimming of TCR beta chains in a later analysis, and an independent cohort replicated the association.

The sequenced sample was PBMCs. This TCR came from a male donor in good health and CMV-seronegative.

The CDR3 DNA reads as TGCGCCAGCAGCCAAGATAGGGCGGGGGCACGGGAAGAGACCCAGTACTTC. Translation: CASSQDRAGAREETQYF. This chain connects TRBV4-3 to TRBJ2-5; perhaps TRBD2 as D (7 bases). Germline CDR1 LGHNA, CDR2 YSLEER. This CDR3 has 17 amino acids. Trimming took off 0 bases at V and 3 bases at J, with 17 bases between the two ends.